The 24 T cell receptor beta chains given below trace back to one sample, sequenced in a study of shared clonotypes between healthy human individuals. CD8 cells classed as naive were CD45RO-negative and positively selected for CCR7, excluding terminally differentiated effector memory CD45RA+ cells. Clones were read by immunoSEQ multiplex PCR, and TCRdb kept only the in-frame ones, dropping some. Among some 2,000,000 clones, about 94% were seen once, and the ten largest hold 1.1%. The sample comprised naive CD8+ T cells sorted from blood. These receptors were taken from a man between 18 and 35 years old in good health.

The chain combines TRBV7-8 with TRBJ1-6; no reliable D call. Trimming removed 0 bases at V and 0 bases at J, with 18 bases between. This CDR3 has 20 amino acids. Germline assignment: CDR1 SGHVS and CDR2 FQNEAQ. The chain's CDR3 is CASSLAWPGEPSSYNSPLHF. The CDR3 bases are TGTGCCAGCAGCTTAGCTTGGCCAGGCGAACCGAGCTCCTATAATTCACCCCTCCACTTT.

This chain joins TRBV27 and TRBJ1-6; D call uncertain. The ends were cut back, 2 bases at V and 9 bases at J, with 11 bases in the middle. The CDR3 sequence is 14 residues long. Germline V gene sequence: CDR1 MNHEY, CDR2 SMNVEV (reference sequence). CDR3 residues: CASSLDPGGSPLHF. DNA of the CDR3: TGTGCCAGCAGTTTAGATCCGGGAGGTTCACCCCTCCACTTT.

This chain connects TRBV6-6 to TRBJ2-5, with TRBD2 matching over 7 bases. This CDR3 contains 14 residues. CDR1 is MNHNY and CDR2 is SVGAGI in the germline V gene (reference sequence). V lost 5 bases to trimming and J lost 5 bases; unmatched junction nucleotides: 8. The CDR3 nucleotides read TGTGCCAGCAGTGGGGAGGGGACTGGGGAGACCCAGTACTTC. Amino acid sequence: CASSGEGTGETQYF.

The chain couples TRBV27 to TRBJ2-7; TRBD2 is a possible D gene (5 bases). V was pared by 8 bases and J by 6 bases, with 14 bases between. CDR3 size: 12 residues. The germline gives CDR1 MNHEY, CDR2 SMNVEV (reference sequence). The CDR3 DNA sequence: TGTGCCAGCGTCTCTGGACGGGGCGAGCAGTACTTC. Protein: CASVSGRGEQYF.

The chain is built from TRBV5-4 and TRBJ1-1, with a tentative D call TRBD1 (6 bases). V lost 3 bases to trimming and J lost 4 bases, with 13 bases between them. Germline V CDR1 and CDR2: SGHNT, YYREEE (reference sequence). This CDR3 contains 14 residues. This CDR3 is CASSSQGEGTEAFF. The CDR3 region has the DNA TGTGCCAGCAGCTCACAGGGAGAGGGCACTGAAGCTTTCTTT.

The gene calls are TRBV2 and TRBJ2-7; D is unresolved. Germline CDR1 is SNHLY and CDR2 is FYNNEI. This CDR3 is built from 13 residues. V was pared by 2 bases and J by 3 bases, with 8 bases between. CDR3 DNA sequence: TGTGCCAGCAGTGAACGTCCGCTCTACGAGCAGTACTTC. It translates to CASSERPLYEQYF.

CDR3 amino acids: CASSDRMGGLNEQYF. Written as DNA, the CDR3 is TGTGCCAGCAGCGATCGAATGGGGGGGCTTAACGAGCAGTACTTC. The chain joins TRBV9 to TRBJ2-7; D is perhaps TRBD2 (7 bases). The V gene's germline CDR1 is SGDLS and CDR2 YYNGEE. The V gene lost 3 bases and the J gene lost 5 bases, with 18 bases spanning the gap. The CDR3 totals 15 residues.

V usage is TRBV4-1 and J usage is TRBJ1-1; 7 bases are a match to TRBD1. The CDR3 has 15 amino acids. The germline V gene has CDR1 MGHRA and CDR2 YSYEKL. Germline trimming cut 3 bases from V and 0 bases from J; bases unmatched to any gene: 4. The CDR3 bases are TGCGCCAGCAGCCAGGGACAGTCGATGAACACTGAAGCTTTCTTT. It is translated as CASSQGQSMNTEAFF.

The chain links TRBV5-1 to TRBJ1-3, with D uncertain. The V and J ends lost 3 bases and 0 bases respectively, with 10 bases between them. CDR1 and CDR2 (germline): SGHRS, YFSETQ. This CDR3 has 15 amino acids. CDR3 region: CASSSQTDSGNTIYF. The CDR3 nucleotides read TGCGCCAGCAGCTCCCAGACTGACTCTGGAAACACCATATATTTT.

This rearrangement joins TRBV10-2 to TRBJ2-7; TRBD2 agrees at 8 bases. The V segment lost 3 bases and the J segment 0 bases; nucleotides outside the gene matches: 7. Germline V gene data show CDR1 as WSHSY and CDR2 as SAAADI. The CDR3 contains 16 residues. Here the CDR3 reads CASSDGRGSDSYEQYF. Here the CDR3 DNA reads TGCGCCAGCAGTGACGGGAGGGGTTCAGACTCCTACGAGCAGTACTTC.

A note on this clone: Other DNA sequences of this sample code for an identical CDR3. The chain joins TRBV11-2 to TRBJ2-2, with 8 bases aligning to TRBD1. Trimming removed 5 bases from V and 7 bases from J; junction bases left unmatched: 3. The CDR3 contains 13 residues. Germline V gene data show CDR1 as SGHAT and CDR2 as FQNNGV. The CDR3 protein is CASSPTGVGELFF. CDR3 bases: TGTGCCAGCAGCCCGACAGGGGTCGGGGAGCTGTTTTTT. The whole variable domain, filled in from reference TRBV11-2 and TRBJ2-2, reads EAGVAQSPRYKIIEKRQSVAFWCNPISGHATLYWYQQILGQGPKLLIQFQNNGVVDDSQLPKDRFSAERLKGVDSTLKIQPAKLEDSAVYLCASSPTGVGELFFGEGSRLTVL.

The V call is TRBV7-6, the J call TRBJ2-3; the match to TRBD2 covers 11 bases. This CDR3 comprises 17 residues. Germline V gene sequence: CDR1 SGHVS, CDR2 FNYEAQ. Unmatched junction bases numbered 7, after V lost 5 bases and J lost 0 bases. The chain's CDR3 is CASSPGTSGSSTDTQYF. The CDR3 coding sequence is TGTGCCAGCAGCCCGGGGACTAGCGGCTCTAGCACAGATACGCAGTATTTT.

V and J are TRBV19 and TRBJ2-1; 8 nucleotides align to TRBD2. The V gene's germline CDR1 is LNHDA and CDR2 SQIVND (reference sequence). With V trimmed by 5 bases and J by 7 bases, 13 bases remained unmatched. CDR3 length: 16 amino acids. DNA of the CDR3: TGTGCCAGTAGTGCCCTCGGGGGGTTAGCGGGAAATGAGCAGTTCTTC. Encoded protein: CASSALGGLAGNEQFF.

The rearrangement links TRBV27 to TRBJ2-1; D remains unclear. From germline, CDR1 is MNHEY and CDR2 SMNVEV (reference sequence). The CDR3 covers 15 residues. The V gene lost 1 base and the J gene lost 0 bases, with 7 bases spanning the gap. The CDR3 nucleotides read TGTGCCAGCAGTTTATTCCAAAGCTCCTACAATGAGCAGTTCTTC. Translating it yields CASSLFQSSYNEQFF.

The sample holds a few counts of this clone. V and J are TRBV19 and TRBJ2-7; the match to TRBD1 covers 8 bases. The CDR3 is 14 amino acids. The V and J ends lost 4 bases and 4 bases, in that order; junction bases with no gene match: 6. Germline V gene data show CDR1 as LNHDA and CDR2 as SQIVND (reference sequence). DNA of the CDR3: TGTGCCAGTAGTAGGGACAGGATGGAGTACGAGCAGTACTTC. The encoded protein is CASSRDRMEYEQYF.

This rearrangement joins TRBV2 to TRBJ1-5; D is unclear. The CDR3 consists of 12 residues. V lost 0 bases and J lost 8, with 5 bases in between. CDR1 and CDR2 (germline): SNHLY, FYNNEI. The CDR3 coding sequence is TGTGCCAGCAGTGAAGCTGAAGAGCCCCAGCATTTT. Its protein is CASSEAEEPQHF.

Details on this clone: Other DNA sequences in the same sample also yield this CDR3. The chain has TRBV6-1 and TRBJ2-7; D unresolved. The CDR3 has 15 residues. Trimming took 1 base from V and 0 from J, leaving 10 bases between them. Germline lookup yields CDR1 MNHNS and CDR2 SASEGT. CDR3 sequence (DNA): TGTGCCAGCAGTGAAGTGGCGTCAGGCTCCTACGAGCAGTACTTC. Protein sequence: CASSEVASGSYEQYF.

Details on this clone: Other DNA sequences in the sample encode the same CDR3. The chain has TRBV7-8 and TRBJ2-7, with no clear D. With 0 bases removed from V and 1 base from J, the gap between germline ends came to 4 bases. The CDR3 covers 13 residues. Germline V gives CDR1 SGHVS, CDR2 FQNEAQ. The CDR3 reads CASSLAGSYEQYF. The CDR3 DNA reads TGTGCCAGCAGCTTAGCGGGGTCCTACGAGCAGTACTTC.

The chain uses TRBV5-6 and TRBJ1-5, with D tentatively TRBD1 (5 bases). The CDR3 has 14 amino acids. Trimming left V 0 bases short and J 5 bases short, with 9 bases between. Germline assignment: CDR1 SGHDT and CDR2 YYEEEE. DNA for the CDR3: TGTGCCAGCAGCTTGGGGGGGTCGGATCAGCCCCAGCATTTT. It encodes CASSLGGSDQPQHF.

V is TRBV28 and J is TRBJ2-5; 8 bases map to TRBD1. V dropped 5 bases and J dropped 1; count of bases not matched to a gene: 6. The CDR3 contains 15 residues. The germline gives CDR1 MDHEN, CDR2 SYDVKM. The CDR3 loop is CASSGGQGLQETQYF. Here the CDR3 DNA reads TGTGCCAGCAGTGGAGGACAGGGCCTCCAAGAGACCCAGTACTTC.

The chain couples TRBV6-1 to TRBJ2-7; D remains unclear. The CDR3 is 14 amino acids. Germline CDR1 reads MNHNS; CDR2 reads SASEGT. V was clipped by 6 bases and J by 3 bases, with 15 bases between them. The CDR3 reads CASSLGPVNYEQYF. Here the CDR3 DNA reads TGTGCCAGCAGCCTGGGTCCCGTCAACTACGAGCAGTACTTC.

A word on this clone: The sample holds other DNA sequences that translate to the same CDR3. This chain joins TRBV11-2 and TRBJ2-7; tentatively, D is TRBD1 or TRBD2 (5 bases each). The CDR3 covers 13 residues. Looked up from germline, CDR1 is SGHAT and CDR2 is FQNNGV. The V end was cut by 3 bases, the J end by 4 bases, with 10 bases between. The DNA of the CDR3 is TGTGCCAGCAGCTTGGGACCTGGGTACGAGCAGTACTTC. This gives the protein CASSLGPGYEQYF. The full variable domain, completed using reference TRBV11-2 and TRBJ2-7, is EAGVAQSPRYKIIEKRQSVAFWCNPISGHATLYWYQQILGQGPKLLIQFQNNGVVDDSQLPKDRFSAERLKGVDSTLKIQPAKLEDSAVYLCASSLGPGYEQYFGPGTRLTVT.

The chain has TRBV7-8 and TRBJ1-1, with TRBD1 identical over 7 bases. The CDR3 is made up of 15 amino acids. Looked up from germline, CDR1 is SGHVS and CDR2 is FQNEAQ. The ends lost 2 bases at V and 6 bases at J; junction bases unmatched: 9. The CDR3 reads CASSLTTGEVSEAFF. The CDR3, as DNA: TGTGCCAGCAGCTTAACAACAGGGGAGGTCTCTGAAGCTTTCTTT.

The rearrangement links TRBV27 to TRBJ2-5; 10 bases line up with TRBD2. CDR1 MNHEY and CDR2 SMNVEV come from the germline V gene (reference sequence). The trim removed 6 bases at V and 1 base at J, leaving 5 bases unmatched. The CDR3 has 15 residues. The CDR3 protein is CASSPSGGIQETQYF. CDR3 DNA: TGTGCCAGCAGCCCTAGCGGGGGAATCCAAGAGACCCAGTACTTC.